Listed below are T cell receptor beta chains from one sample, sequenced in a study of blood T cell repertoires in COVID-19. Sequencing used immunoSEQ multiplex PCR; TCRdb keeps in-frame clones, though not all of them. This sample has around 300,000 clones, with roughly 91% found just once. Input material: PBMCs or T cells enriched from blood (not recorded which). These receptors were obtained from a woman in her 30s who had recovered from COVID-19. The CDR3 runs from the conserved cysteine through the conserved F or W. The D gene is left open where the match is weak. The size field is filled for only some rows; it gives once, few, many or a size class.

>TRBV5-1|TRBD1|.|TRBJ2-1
CASSSTGGGNEQFF
TGCGCCAGCAGCTCAACAGGGGGCGGGAATGAGCAGTTCTTC
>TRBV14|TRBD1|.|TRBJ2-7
CASSQRQGVHEQYF
TGTGCCAGCAGCCAGAGACAGGGGGTCCACGAGCAGTACTTC
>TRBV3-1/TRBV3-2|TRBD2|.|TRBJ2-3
CASSQSREGGTDTQYF
TGTGCCAGCAGCCAAAGCAGGGAGGGCGGGACAGATACGCAGTATTTT
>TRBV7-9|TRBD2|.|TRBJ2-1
CASSPLTSGRANGEQFF
TGTGCCAGCAGCCCACTAACTAGCGGGAGGGCCAATGGGGAGCAGTTCTTC
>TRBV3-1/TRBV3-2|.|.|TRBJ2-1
CASSQLVGIGGEQFF
TGTGCCAGCAGCCAACTTGTGGGAATAGGGGGTGAGCAGTTCTTC
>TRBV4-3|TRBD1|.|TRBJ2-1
CASSQEGAGGADEQFF
TGCGCCAGCAGCCAAGAAGGGGCAGGGGGCGCGGATGAGCAGTTCTTC
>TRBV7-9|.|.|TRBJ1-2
CASSKPGVFNYGYTF
TGTGCCAGCTCCAAGCCCGGGGTCTTTAACTATGGCTACACCTTC
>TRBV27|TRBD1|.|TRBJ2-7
CASDMTGTGTREQYF
TGTGCCAGCGACATGACCGGGACAGGTACTCGGGAGCAGTACTTC
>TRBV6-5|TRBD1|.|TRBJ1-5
CASRDRAQRGPQHF
TGTGCCAGCAGGGACAGGGCCCAGCGGGGGCCCCAGCATTTT
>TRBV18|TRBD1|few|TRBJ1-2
CASSPAGTGRMSGTF
TGTGCCAGCTCGCCCGCGGGGACAGGCCGCATGTCGGGCACCTTC
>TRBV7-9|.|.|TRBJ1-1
CASSRRTDTNTEAFF
TGTGCCAGCAGCCGAAGGACAGACACGAACACTGAAGCTTTCTTT
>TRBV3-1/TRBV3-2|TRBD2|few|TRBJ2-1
CASSTSGRYYEQFF
TGTGCCAGTTCGACTAGCGGGAGGTATTATGAGCAGTTCTTC